Sequencing of this TCR beta chain was carried out in a study of technical replicates of blood from a handful of donors. Sequencing used immunoSEQ multiplex PCR; TCRdb keeps in-frame clones, though not all of them. The table lists some 73,000 clones, 85% to 95% of them singletons. This CDR3 is 13 amino acids long. CDR1 and CDR2 (germline): SGHVS, FNYEAQ. V lost 2 bases and J 7 bases, leaving 12 bases between the germline ends. The chain recombines TRBV7-6 with TRBJ2-7, with D perhaps matching TRBD2 (6 bases). The TCR comes from a human donor in good health. Some clones in this sample may be carry-over from other donors' samples. The sequencing input was PBMCs. CDR3 residues: CASSLLTSGEQYF. The CDR3 nucleotides read TGTGCCAGCAGCTTACTGACTAGTGGTGAGCAGTACTTC.